The clone carrying this T cell receptor (beta chain) came up once. Its antigen is as yet unknown. Repertoires were generated with immunoSEQ multiplex PCR, while TCRdb's copy carries only in-frame clones and drops some. The sample lists some 160,000 clones, about 92% occurring once. The data originate from a study of T cell responses to AZD1222 COVID-19 vaccine. Study-level results: The donors showed a predominance of white British ancestry and of females, with possible underestimation of clonal diversity.

CDR1 is SNHLY, CDR2 FYNNEI, per germline. This CDR3 has 14 amino acids. With 2 bases removed from V and 5 bases from J, the gap between germline ends came to 13 bases. The origin of this receptor is an adult in good health. The sample was peripheral blood, taken on day 0 of AZD1222 vaccination. This rearrangement joins TRBV2 to TRBJ2-7; possibly TRBD2 for D (5 bases). In DNA, the CDR3 is TGTGCCAGCAGTGAACGGGGTCCGTATCACGAGCAGTACTTC. Its translation is CASSERGPYHEQYF.